A selection of T cell receptor beta chains follows, all from one sample in a study of cytomegalovirus exposure and HLA in healthy donors. The protocol was immunoSEQ multiplex PCR, while the TCRdb copy is restricted to in-frame clones and leaves out a portion. The sample comprises 150,000 to 200,000 clones, 75% to 90% of which are singletons, and 2% to 2.5% rests with the top ten. The sample comprised PBMCs. These receptors were obtained from a woman aged 18-35 years in good health and CMV-seronegative. CDR3s include the opening cysteine and the closing phenylalanine or tryptophan. The D gene is left open where the match is weak. Size values are once, few and many counts, or a class for expanded clones, and some rows have none.

CDR3aa: CASSGSAGGKGNEQFF
CDR3nt: TGCGCCAGCAGTGGGTCGGCAGGCGGGAAAGGTAATGAGCAGTTCTTC
d_gene: .
j_gene: TRBJ2-1
abundance: .
v_gene: TRBV10-2

CDR3aa: CASSLEATGGGTEAFF
CDR3nt: TGTGCCAGCAGCTTAGAGGCTACAGGGGGAGGCACTGAAGCTTTCTTT
d_gene: TRBD1
j_gene: TRBJ1-1
abundance: .
v_gene: TRBV7-8

CDR3aa: CASSQDPASGSHEQYF
CDR3nt: TGCGCCAGCAGCCAAGATCCGGCCAGCGGGAGCCACGAGCAGTACTTC
d_gene: TRBD2
j_gene: TRBJ2-7
abundance: once
v_gene: TRBV4-3

CDR3aa: CASRKQGGETQYF
CDR3nt: TGTGCCAGCAGGAAACAGGGGGGAGAGACCCAGTACTTC
d_gene: TRBD1
j_gene: TRBJ2-5
abundance: .
v_gene: TRBV5-4

CDR3aa: CASSSRTAVNTEAFF
CDR3nt: TGTGCCAGCAGCTCACGGACAGCCGTGAACACTGAAGCTTTCTTT
d_gene: .
j_gene: TRBJ1-1
abundance: .
v_gene: TRBV7-2

CDR3aa: CAWTLQGASFF
CDR3nt: TGTGCCTGGACCCTCCAGGGGGCATCTTTCTTT
d_gene: TRBD1
j_gene: TRBJ1-1
abundance: few
v_gene: TRBV30

CDR3aa: CASSALTGRNTEAFF
CDR3nt: TGTGCCAGCAGCGCCCTGACAGGGAGGAACACTGAAGCTTTCTTT
d_gene: TRBD1
j_gene: TRBJ1-1
abundance: .
v_gene: TRBV9

CDR3aa: CSVTRYGTGSYEQYF
CDR3nt: TGCAGCGTTACCAGATACGGGACAGGGTCCTACGAGCAGTACTTC
d_gene: TRBD1
j_gene: TRBJ2-7
abundance: .
v_gene: TRBV29-1

CDR3aa: CAIRGDLGTDSNEKLFF
CDR3nt: TGTGCCATCAGAGGGGACCTCGGGACAGACTCTAATGAAAAACTGTTTTTT
d_gene: TRBD1
j_gene: TRBJ1-4
abundance: .
v_gene: TRBV10-3

CDR3aa: CASSERDREHF
CDR3nt: TGTGCCAGCAGTGAGAGGGACAGGGAGCATTTT
d_gene: TRBD1
j_gene: TRBJ1-5
abundance: .
v_gene: TRBV2

CDR3aa: CASSGPGQGQRDYGYTF
CDR3nt: TGTGCCAGCAGCGGCCCAGGACAGGGCCAGAGGGACTATGGCTACACCTTC
d_gene: TRBD1
j_gene: TRBJ1-2
abundance: .
v_gene: TRBV9

CDR3aa: CASSSTGTGDHEQFF
CDR3nt: TGTGCCAGCAGCTCAACCGGGACAGGGGATCATGAGCAGTTCTTC
d_gene: TRBD1
j_gene: TRBJ2-1
abundance: .
v_gene: TRBV7-2

CDR3aa: CASSSLIGEQYF
CDR3nt: TGCGCCAGCAGCTCCCTCATCGGCGAGCAGTACTTC
d_gene: .
j_gene: TRBJ2-7
abundance: .
v_gene: TRBV5-1

CDR3aa: CASSEGGPAFF
CDR3nt: TGTGCCAGCAGTGAGGGGGGACCAGCTTTCTTT
d_gene: .
j_gene: TRBJ1-1
abundance: .
v_gene: TRBV6-1

CDR3aa: CASSPAFWRGRNTGELFF
CDR3nt: TGTGCCAGCAGCCCGGCCTTTTGGCGCGGGAGGAACACCGGGGAGCTGTTTTTT
d_gene: TRBD2
j_gene: TRBJ2-2
abundance: .
v_gene: TRBV11-2

CDR3aa: CASKLGASGRVTTDTQYF
CDR3nt: TGTGCCAGCAAATTGGGGGCTAGCGGGAGGGTTACCACGGATACGCAGTATTTT
d_gene: TRBD2
j_gene: TRBJ2-3
abundance: .
v_gene: TRBV27

CDR3aa: CATSRDISGNQPQHF
CDR3nt: TGTGCCACCAGCAGAGACATATCGGGGAATCAGCCCCAGCATTTT
d_gene: .
j_gene: TRBJ1-5
abundance: .
v_gene: TRBV15

CDR3aa: CASSTSTGRVSPLHF
CDR3nt: TGTGCCAGTAGTACCTCCACAGGGAGGGTCTCACCCCTCCACTTT
d_gene: .
j_gene: TRBJ1-6
abundance: once
v_gene: TRBV19

CDR3aa: CASSPTTSSYNEQFF
CDR3nt: TGTGCCAGCAGCCCGACAACTTCCTCCTACAATGAGCAGTTCTTC
d_gene: .
j_gene: TRBJ2-1
abundance: once
v_gene: TRBV7-6

CDR3aa: CASNLFRVVTEAFF
CDR3nt: TGTGCCAGCAACCTCTTTCGGGTCGTCACTGAAGCTTTCTTT
d_gene: .
j_gene: TRBJ1-1
abundance: .
v_gene: TRBV6-1

CDR3aa: CASSDGTLYYGYTF
CDR3nt: TGTGCCAGCAGCGACGGGACACTATACTATGGCTACACCTTC
d_gene: .
j_gene: TRBJ1-2
abundance: .
v_gene: TRBV9

CDR3aa: CASSRGQRTITEAFF
CDR3nt: TGCGCCAGCAGCCGGGGACAGAGGACGATCACTGAAGCTTTCTTT
d_gene: TRBD1
j_gene: TRBJ1-1
abundance: .
v_gene: TRBV5-1

CDR3aa: CASSLTYRGRSNQPQHF
CDR3nt: TGCGCCAGCAGCCTCACCTACAGGGGGAGAAGCAATCAGCCCCAGCATTTT
d_gene: TRBD1
j_gene: TRBJ1-5
abundance: .
v_gene: TRBV4-1

CDR3aa: CASSSVGRSYEQYF
CDR3nt: TGTGCCAGCAGCTCCGTCGGCAGGTCCTACGAGCAGTACTTC
d_gene: .
j_gene: TRBJ2-7
abundance: .
v_gene: TRBV5-5

CDR3aa: CASRGGQGNTGELFF
CDR3nt: TGTGCCAGCAGGGGTGGTCAGGGGAACACCGGGGAGCTGTTTTTT
d_gene: .
j_gene: TRBJ2-2
abundance: .
v_gene: TRBV2

CDR3aa: CSVVVYREFYEQYF
CDR3nt: TGCAGCGTTGTTGTGTATAGGGAGTTCTACGAGCAGTACTTC
d_gene: .
j_gene: TRBJ2-7
abundance: .
v_gene: TRBV29-1

CDR3aa: CATSRDLGGSGANVLTF
CDR3nt: TGTGCCACCAGCAGAGATCTCGGAGGATCTGGGGCCAACGTCCTGACTTTC
d_gene: .
j_gene: TRBJ2-6
abundance: .
v_gene: TRBV15

CDR3aa: CASSLQGGNGYTF
CDR3nt: TGTGCCAGCTCACTACAGGGAGGGAATGGCTACACCTTC
d_gene: .
j_gene: TRBJ1-2
abundance: .
v_gene: TRBV18

CDR3aa: CASSQGRLTSGYNEQFF
CDR3nt: TGCGCCAGCAGCCAAGGGCGTTTGACTAGCGGGTACAATGAGCAGTTCTTC
d_gene: TRBD2
j_gene: TRBJ2-1
abundance: .
v_gene: TRBV4-1

CDR3aa: CSVAWGSGGAGETQYF
CDR3nt: TGCAGCGTTGCCTGGGGGAGCGGGGGGGCCGGGGAGACCCAGTACTTC
d_gene: TRBD2
j_gene: TRBJ2-5
abundance: few
v_gene: TRBV29-1

CDR3aa: CASSRLAEVTDTQYF
CDR3nt: TGTGCCAGCAGTCGACTAGCAGAGGTGACCGATACGCAGTATTTT
d_gene: TRBD2
j_gene: TRBJ2-3
abundance: .
v_gene: TRBV6-5

CDR3aa: CASSQDRSRGGTYGYTF
CDR3nt: TGCGCCAGCAGCCAAGATCGGAGTAGGGGGGGGACCTATGGCTACACCTTC
d_gene: .
j_gene: TRBJ1-2
abundance: .
v_gene: TRBV4-1

CDR3aa: CASSPRGFGEQYF
CDR3nt: TGTGCCAGCAGTCCGAGGGGGTTCGGGGAGCAGTACTTC
d_gene: .
j_gene: TRBJ2-7
abundance: .
v_gene: TRBV27

CDR3aa: CASSYGPGGTEAFF
CDR3nt: TGTGCCAGCAGTTACGGCCCAGGGGGCACTGAAGCTTTCTTT
d_gene: TRBD1
j_gene: TRBJ1-1
abundance: .
v_gene: TRBV6-5

CDR3aa: CAISDTSGGSYNEQFF
CDR3nt: TGTGCCATCAGTGATACTAGCGGGGGATCCTACAATGAGCAGTTCTTC
d_gene: TRBD2
j_gene: TRBJ2-1
abundance: .
v_gene: TRBV10-3

CDR3aa: CASSVPGQGIRYEQYF
CDR3nt: TGTGCCAGCAGTGTCCCGGGACAGGGGATTAGATACGAGCAGTACTTC
d_gene: TRBD1
j_gene: TRBJ2-7
abundance: .
v_gene: TRBV6-1